This T cell receptor beta chain was profiled in a study of PD-L1 blockade in urothelial cancer. Spiked synthetic TCR analogs estimated absolute template abundance per PCR. The repertoire was sequenced with immunoSEQ multiplex PCR; TCRdb's copy has only in-frame clones and lacks some. Of roughly 48,000 clones listed, approximately 84% are singletons. Study results and limitations: At the 3-week point, tumor-associated blood clones expanded more in durable-benefit patients.

Remarks on this clone: Antigen: not known.

Germline CDR1 reads MNHEY; CDR2 reads SVGAGI. This CDR3 is 14 amino acids long. Trimming took 4 bases from V and 7 from J, leaving 13 bases between them. Source: PBMCs, taken around atezolizumab (anti-PD-L1) treatment. The sequence was collected from a middle-aged man with urothelial cancer. The chain links TRBV6-5 to TRBJ1-4; no firm D call. CDR3 coding DNA: TGTGCCAGCAGTTCTCGCCGGCGGGGTGAAAAACTGTTTTTT. Protein product: CASSSRRRGEKLFF.